This TCR beta chain was recovered during a study of T cell repertoires in cytomegalovirus infection (dated by TCRdb to the late 2010s). As for the study more broadly: Peptide stimulations targeted recently identified HLA-C-restricted CMV epitopes, whose presentation resists viral immunomodulation, together with well-studied HLA-B-restricted epitopes. The HLA type of each donor mattered for the analysis, because public TCR beta signatures pointed to carriage of CMV infection along with the matching HLA type. Findings and caveats that apply to the study as a whole: Cumulative frequency of public TCR beta family members discriminated carriers of CMV infection plus the relevant HLA type in this cohort and an independent 352-donor cohort. The ex vivo response was dominated by HLA-C-restricted CMV-specific TCR beta clonotypes, which also provided the single most frequent clonotype in two of eight donors.

About this clonotype itself: Which antigen it targets is not known. It has no much larger one-base neighbor in the sample; base qualities were not kept.

The sequencing machine was an Illumina HiSeq 1500. TCRdb took the public reads, trimmed them with fastp at Q25, ran MiXCR for clone calling and kept in-frame beta chains. For every CDR3 protein sequence, its rows merge into one entry that carries the most common genes and DNA. This sample holds under 150,000 distinct CDR3 sequences; under 35% were observed only once. Together, the top ten hold around two fifths of the sample. In the paper's terms, the treatment or condition label means: in vitro stimulation with specific CMV peptide epitopes to enrich CMV-specific T cells. The source of this sequence is a human donor in good health (CMV status not recorded). Some clones in this sample may be carry-over from other donors' samples. The material was CD8+ T cells from cultured PBMCs, obtained from culture after CMV antigen stimulation.

The base sequence is TGTGCCATCAGTGAGTCGGGACCCCCAAGCACAGATACGCAGTATTTT. It encodes CAISESGPPSTDTQYF. The chain couples TRBV10-3 to TRBJ2-3; the D gene is perhaps TRBD1 or TRBD2, as each covers 5 bases. V was cut back by 0 bases and J by 0 bases, leaving a gap of 10 bases between them. The CDR3 runs 16 amino acids, cysteine and phenylalanine included. This entry keeps only the CDR3 DNA: 48 bases, framed from base 1. CDR1 and CDR2 (ENHRY, SYGVKD) derive from the germline V gene.